These 15 T cell receptor beta chains were all obtained from the same sample, sequenced in a study of blood T cell repertoires in COVID-19 (dated by TCRdb to about 2020). Receptor libraries were prepared by the immunoSEQ multiplex PCR assay. This is the immuneACCESS table as TCRdb keeps it, with only in-frame sequences that have V and J called. A part of the clones is gone; compared with another copy, unresolved V genes explain less than half, and the rest is unexplained. Here the sample has about 230,000 clones; roughly 80% occur a single time. The ten biggest clones cover approximately 8% of the sample. Specimen: peripheral blood. The receptors were sampled from a woman of 80 years or more with acute or convalescent COVID-19.

This rearrangement joins TRBV9 to TRBJ2-2; D remains unclear. V was pared by 4 bases and J by 5 bases, with 9 bases between. This CDR3 has 13 residues. Germline CDR1 and CDR2: SGDLS and YYNGEE. The CDR3 bases are TGTGCCAGCAGCCGCTCCGGGACCGGGGAGCTGTTTTTT. Translated: CASSRSGTGELFF.

V usage is TRBV13 and J usage is TRBJ2-1; D gene ambiguous. The CDR3 has 12 amino acids. V was trimmed by 5 bases and J by 3 bases, leaving 5 bases between them. Germline CDR1 and CDR2: PRHDT and FYEKMQ (reference sequence). The CDR3 protein is CASSRDYNEQFF. CDR3 nucleotide sequence: TGTGCCAGCAGCCGCGACTACAATGAGCAGTTCTTC.

The V call is TRBV4-2, the J call TRBJ2-6; 8 nucleotides agree with TRBD2. Per the germline V gene, CDR1 is LGHNA and CDR2 is YNFKEQ. J lost 0 bases, V lost 0 bases, and 7 bases had no gene match. The CDR3 is 19 amino acids. CDR3 loop: CASSQEGSSGGSGANVLTF. The CDR3 coding sequence is TGTGCCAGCAGCCAAGAAGGGTCGAGCGGGGGCTCTGGGGCCAACGTCCTGACTTTC.

The chain is built from TRBV5-1 and TRBJ2-3; TRBD2 agrees at 8 bases. In germline, CDR1 is SGHRS, CDR2 YFSETQ. After removal of 4 bases from V and 1 base from J, the junction contained 8 bases not matched to a gene. The length of the CDR3 is 16 residues. The CDR3 sequence is CASSREGRFGTDTQYF. The CDR3 DNA sequence: TGCGCCAGCAGCCGGGAGGGACGGTTTGGCACAGATACGCAGTATTTT. Variable domain in full (rest from reference TRBV5-1 and TRBJ2-3): KAGVTQTPRYLIKTRGQQVTLSCSPISGHRSVSWYQQTPGQGLQFLFEYFSETQRNKGNFPGRFSGRQFSNSRSEMNVSTLELGDSALYLCASSREGRFGTDTQYFGPGTRLTVL.

DNA for the CDR3: TGTGCCAGCAGCCAATTCTCGGTCGCTACTTCCTACAATGAGCAGTTCTTC. It codes for CASSQFSVATSYNEQFF. This rearrangement joins TRBV16 to TRBJ2-1; D gene uncertain. The CDR3 runs to 17 residues. CDR1 and CDR2 from the germline V gene are KGHSY and FQNENV. V was pared by 1 base and J by 1 base, with 14 bases between.

The chain employs TRBV5-1 and TRBJ1-3; D possibly corresponds to TRBD1 (5 bases). The CDR3 length is 16 residues. The V gene lost 6 bases and the J gene lost 0 bases, with 16 bases spanning the gap. Germline CDR1 and CDR2: SGHRS and YFSETQ. In DNA, the CDR3 is TGCGCCAGCACCTACTCGGGGGAGAGCTCTGGAAACACCATATATTTT. It specifies CASTYSGESSGNTIYF.

In nucleotides, the CDR3 is TGTGCCAGCAGTAATCGGGACATCCATGAGCAGTTCTTC. Its translation: CASSNRDIHEQFF. The chain joins TRBV6-1 to TRBJ2-1, with a weak D call TRBD1 (6 bases). The germline gives CDR1 MNHNS, CDR2 SASEGT. The CDR3 runs 13 residues. Trimming left V 5 bases short and J 8 bases short, with 13 bases between.

The V and J genes are TRBV3-1 (or the pseudogene TRBV3-2) and TRBJ2-3; D gene ambiguous. Looked up from germline, CDR1 is LGHDT and CDR2 is YNNKEL (reference sequence). This CDR3 is 13 amino acids long. Trimming removed 3 bases at V and 4 bases at J, with 8 bases between. CDR3 residues: CASSHTHSDTQYF. The CDR3 bases are TGTGCCAGCAGCCATACGCACTCAGATACGCAGTATTTT.

This clone was picked up a small number of times. This chain joins TRBV6-6 and TRBJ1-5, with D tentatively TRBD1 (6 bases). V lost 4 bases to trimming and J lost 7 bases, with 17 bases between them. The CDR3 length is 15 residues. CDR1 is MNHNY, CDR2 SVGAGI, per germline (reference sequence). For the CDR3, the DNA is TGTGCCAGCAGTTCCCTAACACAGGGAAACCAGCCCCAGCATTTT. It codes for CASSSLTQGNQPQHF.

This clone was seen more than once but under ten times. The chain links TRBV23-1 to TRBJ2-3, with D possibly TRBD2 on 5 matching bases. TRBV23-1 is reported as an ORF; its role is uncertain. Between the trimmed V and J ends, which lost 0 bases and 9 bases, there was a span of 7 bases. CDR3 length: 12 residues. CDR3 amino acids: CASSQSTGTQYF. In DNA form, the CDR3 reads TGCGCCAGCAGTCAATCTACGGGAACGCAGTATTTT.

The chain recombines TRBV28 with TRBJ2-7, with 9 bases lining up with TRBD1. The CDR3 runs to 17 residues. With 4 bases clipped from V and 6 bases from J, the junction kept 16 bases outside the gene matches. The germline gives CDR1 MDHEN, CDR2 SYDVKM. CDR3 protein: CASSSSGGTGLRSEQYF. CDR3 coding DNA: TGTGCCAGCAGTTCATCCGGGGGGACAGGGCTCAGGTCCGAGCAGTACTTC.

The chain carries TRBV5-1 and TRBJ2-3, with D uncertain. The CDR3 covers 14 residues. The germline V and J ends were trimmed by 0 bases and 6 bases, with 11 bases remaining between them. CDR1 is SGHRS, CDR2 YFSETQ, per germline. The CDR3 here is CASSLGASVDTQYF. For the CDR3, the DNA is TGCGCCAGCAGCTTGGGAGCTTCGGTGGATACGCAGTATTTT.

The chain carries TRBV3-1 (or the pseudogene TRBV3-2) and TRBJ2-6, with D perhaps matching TRBD1 (5 bases). The V end was cut by 1 base, the J end by 2 bases, with 15 bases between. CDR1 and CDR2 (germline): LGHDT, YNNKEL (reference sequence). The CDR3 is made up of 18 amino acids. The CDR3 bases are TGTGCCAGCAGCCAAGTTTCGACAGTCGTCCCTGGGGCCAACGTCCTGACTTTC. This sequence encodes CASSQVSTVVPGANVLTF.

The chain uses TRBV5-1 and TRBJ2-7; D gene uncertain. The CDR3 totals 15 residues. CDR1 is SGHRS and CDR2 is YFSETQ in the germline V gene. V was clipped by 6 bases and J by 3 bases, with 19 bases between them. The CDR3 nucleotides read TGCGCCAGCACCCCCGCCGGGTCCTCACTCTACGAGCAGTACTTC. Its protein product is CASTPAGSSLYEQYF.

This chain joins TRBV5-1 and TRBJ1-5, with D tentatively TRBD1 (6 bases). Germline V CDR1 and CDR2: SGHRS, YFSETQ. This CDR3 comprises 14 residues. Trimming took off 0 bases at V and 5 bases at J, with 9 bases between the two ends. CDR3 protein: CASSLDTGYQPQHF. For the CDR3, the DNA is TGCGCCAGCAGCTTGGATACAGGGTATCAGCCCCAGCATTTT. Based on the CDR3 plus reference TRBV5-1 and TRBJ1-5, the full variable domain is KAGVTQTPRYLIKTRGQQVTLSCSPISGHRSVSWYQQTPGQGLQFLFEYFSETQRNKGNFPGRFSGRQFSNSRSEMNVSTLELGDSALYLCASSLDTGYQPQHFGDGTRLSIL.